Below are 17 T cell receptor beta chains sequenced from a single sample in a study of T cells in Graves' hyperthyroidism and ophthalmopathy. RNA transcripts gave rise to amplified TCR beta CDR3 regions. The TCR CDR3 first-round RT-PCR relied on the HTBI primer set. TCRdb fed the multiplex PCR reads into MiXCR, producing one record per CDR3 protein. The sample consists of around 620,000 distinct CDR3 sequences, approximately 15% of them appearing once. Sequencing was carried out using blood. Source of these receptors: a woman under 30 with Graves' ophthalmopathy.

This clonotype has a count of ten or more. CDR3 in DNA: TGTGCCAGCAGGGCTAGCGGGCTGAACACCGGGGAGCTGTTTTTT. It translates to CASRASGLNTGELFF. The chain combines TRBV6-1 with TRBJ2-2; TRBD2 matches 8 bases. This CDR3 comprises 15 residues. Trimming took 6 bases from V and 1 from J; bases not matched to a gene: 4. Per the germline V gene, CDR1 is MNHNS and CDR2 is SASEGT.

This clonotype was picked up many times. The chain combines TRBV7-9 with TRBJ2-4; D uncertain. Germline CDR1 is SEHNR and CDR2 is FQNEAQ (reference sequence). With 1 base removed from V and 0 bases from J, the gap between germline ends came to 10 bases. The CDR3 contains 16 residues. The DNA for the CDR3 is TGTGCCAGCAGCTTAGGGGCCGGGCTAGCCAAAAACATTCAGTACTTC. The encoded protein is CASSLGAGLAKNIQYF.

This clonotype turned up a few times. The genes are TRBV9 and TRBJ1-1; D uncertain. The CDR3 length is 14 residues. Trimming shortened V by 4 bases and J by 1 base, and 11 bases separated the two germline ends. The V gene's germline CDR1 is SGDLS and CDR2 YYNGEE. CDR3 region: CASSSREGNTEAFF. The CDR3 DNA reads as TGTGCCAGCAGCTCGCGGGAGGGGAACACTGAAGCTTTCTTT.

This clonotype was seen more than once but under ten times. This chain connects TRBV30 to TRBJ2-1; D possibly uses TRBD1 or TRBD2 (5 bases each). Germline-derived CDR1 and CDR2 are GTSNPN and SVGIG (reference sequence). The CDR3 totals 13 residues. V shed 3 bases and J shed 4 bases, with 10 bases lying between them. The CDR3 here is CAWRGVWYNEQFF. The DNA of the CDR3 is TGTGCCTGGAGGGGGGTCTGGTACAATGAGCAGTTCTTC.

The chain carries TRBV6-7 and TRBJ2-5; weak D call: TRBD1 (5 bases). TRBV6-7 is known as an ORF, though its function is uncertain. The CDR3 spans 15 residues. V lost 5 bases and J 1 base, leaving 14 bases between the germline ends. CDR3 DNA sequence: TGTGCCAGCAGTACACGAGTCGACAGCCAAGAGACCCAGTACTTC. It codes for CASSTRVDSQETQYF.

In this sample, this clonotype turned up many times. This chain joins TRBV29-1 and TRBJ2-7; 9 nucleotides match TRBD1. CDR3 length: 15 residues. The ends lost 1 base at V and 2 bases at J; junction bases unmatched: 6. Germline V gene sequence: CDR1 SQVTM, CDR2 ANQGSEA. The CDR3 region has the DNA TGCAGCGTTGAAGCCCCCCGGACAGGGGCCTACGAGCAGTACTTC. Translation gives CSVEAPRTGAYEQYF.

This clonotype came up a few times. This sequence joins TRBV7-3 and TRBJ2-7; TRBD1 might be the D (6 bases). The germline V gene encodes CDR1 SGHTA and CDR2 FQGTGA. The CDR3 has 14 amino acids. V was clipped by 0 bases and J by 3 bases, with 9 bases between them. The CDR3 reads CASSLTTGNYEQYF. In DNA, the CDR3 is TGTGCCAGCAGCTTAACTACAGGGAACTACGAGCAGTACTTC. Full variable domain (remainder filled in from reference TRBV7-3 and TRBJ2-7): GAGVSQTPSNKVTEKGKYVELRCDPISGHTALYWYRQSLGQGPEFLIYFQGTGAADDSGLPNDRFFAVRPEGSVSTLKIQRTERGDSAVYLCASSLTTGNYEQYFGPGTRLTVT.

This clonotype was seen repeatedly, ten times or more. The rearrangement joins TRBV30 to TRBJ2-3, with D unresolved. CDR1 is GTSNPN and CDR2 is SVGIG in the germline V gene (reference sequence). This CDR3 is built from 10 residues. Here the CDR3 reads CGANTDTQYF. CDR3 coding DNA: TGTGGAGCGAACACAGATACGCAGTATTTT.

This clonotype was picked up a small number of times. CDR3 bases: TGTGCCAGTAGTATGGGCCTAGAGTCCTACGAGCAGTACTTC. Amino acids: CASSMGLESYEQYF. V gene TRBV19 combines with J gene TRBJ2-7; D ambiguous. V lost 3 bases to trimming and J lost 1 base, with 10 bases between them. Germline V CDR1 and CDR2: LNHDA, SQIVND (reference sequence). The CDR3 length is 14 residues.

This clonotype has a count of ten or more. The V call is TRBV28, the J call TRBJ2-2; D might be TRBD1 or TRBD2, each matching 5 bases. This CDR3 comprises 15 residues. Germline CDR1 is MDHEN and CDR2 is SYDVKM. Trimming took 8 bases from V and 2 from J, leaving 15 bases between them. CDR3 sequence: CASLSVGVNTGELFF. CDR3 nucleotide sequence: TGTGCCAGCCTGTCCGTGGGGGTAAACACCGGGGAGCTGTTTTTT.

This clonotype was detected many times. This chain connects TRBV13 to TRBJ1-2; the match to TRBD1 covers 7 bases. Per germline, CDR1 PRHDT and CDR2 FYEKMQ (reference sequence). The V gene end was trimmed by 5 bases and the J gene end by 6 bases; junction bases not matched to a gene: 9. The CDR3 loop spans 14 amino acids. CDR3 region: CASSAGTEENGYTF. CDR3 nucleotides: TGTGCCAGCAGCGCCGGGACAGAAGAAAATGGCTACACCTTC. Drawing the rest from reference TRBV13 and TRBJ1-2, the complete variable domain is AAGVIQSPRHLIKEKRETATLKCYPIPRHDTVYWYQQGPGQDPQFLISFYEKMQSDKGSIPDRFSAQQFSDYHSELNMSSLELGDSALYFCASSAGTEENGYTFGSGTRLTVV.

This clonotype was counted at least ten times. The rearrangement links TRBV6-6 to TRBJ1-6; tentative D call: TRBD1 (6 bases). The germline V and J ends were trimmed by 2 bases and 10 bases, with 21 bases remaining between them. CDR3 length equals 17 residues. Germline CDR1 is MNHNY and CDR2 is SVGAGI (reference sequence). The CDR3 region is CASSYAGNQGIKSPLHF. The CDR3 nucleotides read TGTGCCAGCAGTTACGCGGGAAATCAGGGGATTAAGTCACCCCTCCACTTT.

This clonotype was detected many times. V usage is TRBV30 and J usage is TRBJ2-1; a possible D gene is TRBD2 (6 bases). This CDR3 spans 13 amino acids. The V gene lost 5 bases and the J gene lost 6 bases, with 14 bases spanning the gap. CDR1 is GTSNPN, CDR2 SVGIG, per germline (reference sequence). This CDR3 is CAWAEGPPNEQFF. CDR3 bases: TGTGCCTGGGCGGAGGGGCCCCCCAATGAGCAGTTCTTC.

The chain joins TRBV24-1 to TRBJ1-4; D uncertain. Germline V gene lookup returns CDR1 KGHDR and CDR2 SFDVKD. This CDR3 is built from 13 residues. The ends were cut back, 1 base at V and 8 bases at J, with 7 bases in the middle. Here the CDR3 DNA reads TGTGCCACCAGTGATTTTGGGGAAGAAAAACTGTTTTTT. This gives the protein CATSDFGEEKLFF.

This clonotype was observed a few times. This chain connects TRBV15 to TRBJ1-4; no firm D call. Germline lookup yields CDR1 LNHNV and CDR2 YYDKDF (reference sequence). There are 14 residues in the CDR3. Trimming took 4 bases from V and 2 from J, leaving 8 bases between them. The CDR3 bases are TGTGCCACCAGCACGGACCTTACTAATGAAAAACTGTTTTTT. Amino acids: CATSTDLTNEKLFF.

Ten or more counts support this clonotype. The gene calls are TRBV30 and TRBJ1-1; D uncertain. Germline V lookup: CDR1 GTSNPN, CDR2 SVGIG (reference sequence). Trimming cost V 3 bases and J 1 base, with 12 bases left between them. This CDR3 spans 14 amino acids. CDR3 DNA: TGTGCCTGGAGGGACCGGGTTCGGAACACTGAAGCTTTCTTT. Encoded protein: CAWRDRVRNTEAFF. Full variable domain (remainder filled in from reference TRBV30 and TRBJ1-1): SQTIHQWPATLVQPVGSPLSLECTVEGTSNPNLYWYRQAAGRGLQLLFYSVGIGQISSEVPQNLSASRPQDRQFILSSKKLLLSDSGFYLCAWRDRVRNTEAFFGQGTRLTVV.

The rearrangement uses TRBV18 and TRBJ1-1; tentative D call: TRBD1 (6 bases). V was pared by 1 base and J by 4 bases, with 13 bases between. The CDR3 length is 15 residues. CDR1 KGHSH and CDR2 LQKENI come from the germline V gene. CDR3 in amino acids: CASSPQSSGVTEAFF. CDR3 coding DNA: TGTGCCAGCTCACCACAGTCATCAGGGGTCACTGAAGCTTTCTTT.